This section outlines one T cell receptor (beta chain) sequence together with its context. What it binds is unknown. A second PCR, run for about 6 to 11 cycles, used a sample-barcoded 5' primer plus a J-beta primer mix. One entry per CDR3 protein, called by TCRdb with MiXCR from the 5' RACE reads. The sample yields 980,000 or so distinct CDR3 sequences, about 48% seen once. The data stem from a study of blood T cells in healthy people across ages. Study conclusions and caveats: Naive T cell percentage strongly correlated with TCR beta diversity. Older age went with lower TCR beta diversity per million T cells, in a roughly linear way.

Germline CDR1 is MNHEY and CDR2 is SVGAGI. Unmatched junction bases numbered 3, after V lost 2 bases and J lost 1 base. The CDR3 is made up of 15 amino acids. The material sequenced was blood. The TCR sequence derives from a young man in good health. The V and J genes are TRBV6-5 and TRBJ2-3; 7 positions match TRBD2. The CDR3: CASSYPTSGTDTQYF. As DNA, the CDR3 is TGTGCCAGCAGTTACCCCACTAGCGGCACAGATACGCAGTATTTT.